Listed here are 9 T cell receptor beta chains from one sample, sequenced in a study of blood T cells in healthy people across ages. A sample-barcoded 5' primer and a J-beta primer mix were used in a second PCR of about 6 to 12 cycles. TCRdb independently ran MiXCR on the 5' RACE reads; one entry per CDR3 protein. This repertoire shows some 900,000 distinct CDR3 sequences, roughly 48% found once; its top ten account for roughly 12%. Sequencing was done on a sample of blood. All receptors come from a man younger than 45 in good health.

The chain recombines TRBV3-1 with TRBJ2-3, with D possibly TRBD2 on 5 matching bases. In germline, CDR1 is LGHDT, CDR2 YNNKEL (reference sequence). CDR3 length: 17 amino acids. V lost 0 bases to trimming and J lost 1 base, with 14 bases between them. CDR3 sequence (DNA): TGTGCCAGCAGCCAAGATCGGGGTGGGGTAGGCACAGATACGCAGTATTTT. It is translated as CASSQDRGGVGTDTQYF.

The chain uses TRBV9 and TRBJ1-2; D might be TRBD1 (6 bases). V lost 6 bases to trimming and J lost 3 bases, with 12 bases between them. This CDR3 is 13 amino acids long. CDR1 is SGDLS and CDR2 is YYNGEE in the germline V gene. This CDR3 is CASTQGMHYGYTF. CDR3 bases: TGTGCCAGCACCCAGGGGATGCACTATGGCTACACCTTC.

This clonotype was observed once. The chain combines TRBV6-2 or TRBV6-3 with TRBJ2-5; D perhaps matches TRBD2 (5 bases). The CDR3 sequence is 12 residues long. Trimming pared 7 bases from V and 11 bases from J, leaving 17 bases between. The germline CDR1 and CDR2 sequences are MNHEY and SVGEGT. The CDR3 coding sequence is TGTGCCAGCAACGGGGTCCTTAATGAGCAGTACTTC. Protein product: CASNGVLNEQYF.

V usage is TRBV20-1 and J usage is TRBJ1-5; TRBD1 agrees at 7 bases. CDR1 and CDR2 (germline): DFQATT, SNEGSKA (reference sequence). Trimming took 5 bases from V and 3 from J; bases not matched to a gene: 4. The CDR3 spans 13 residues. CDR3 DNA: TGCAGTGCTGGGACAGATCACAATCAGCCCCAGCATTTT. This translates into CSAGTDHNQPQHF.

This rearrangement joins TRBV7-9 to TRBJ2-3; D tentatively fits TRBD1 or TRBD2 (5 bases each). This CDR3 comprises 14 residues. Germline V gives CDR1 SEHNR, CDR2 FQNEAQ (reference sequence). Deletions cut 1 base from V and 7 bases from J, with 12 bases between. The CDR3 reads CASSLGDGGNTQYF. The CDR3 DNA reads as TGTGCCAGCAGCTTAGGGGACGGTGGCAATACGCAGTATTTT.

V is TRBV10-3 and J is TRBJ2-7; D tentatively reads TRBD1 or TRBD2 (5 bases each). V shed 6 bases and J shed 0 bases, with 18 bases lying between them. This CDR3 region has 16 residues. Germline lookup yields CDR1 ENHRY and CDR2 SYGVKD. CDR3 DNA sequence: TGTGCCATCAGCGCTGGGACGCACGCTAACTCCTACGAGCAGTACTTC. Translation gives CAISAGTHANSYEQYF.

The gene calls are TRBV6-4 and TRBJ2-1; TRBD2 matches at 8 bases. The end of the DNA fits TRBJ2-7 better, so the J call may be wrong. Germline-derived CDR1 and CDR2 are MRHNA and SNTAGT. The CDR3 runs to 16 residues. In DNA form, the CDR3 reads TGTGCCAGCAGTGACACAACTAGCGGATCCTACAATGAGCAGTACTTC. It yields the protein CASSDTTSGSYNEQYF.

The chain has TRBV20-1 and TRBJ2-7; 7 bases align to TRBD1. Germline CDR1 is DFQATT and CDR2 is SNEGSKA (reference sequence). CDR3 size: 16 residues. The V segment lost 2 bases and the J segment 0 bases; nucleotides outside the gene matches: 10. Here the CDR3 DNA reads TGCAGTGCTAGACCTAGAGGCAGGGGGTACTCCTACGAGCAGTACTTC. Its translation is CSARPRGRGYSYEQYF.

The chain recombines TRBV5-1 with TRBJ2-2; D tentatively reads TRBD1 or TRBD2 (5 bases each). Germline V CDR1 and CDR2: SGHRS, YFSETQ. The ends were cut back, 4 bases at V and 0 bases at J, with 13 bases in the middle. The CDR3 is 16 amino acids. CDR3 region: CASSVPGAANTGELFF. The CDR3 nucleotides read TGCGCCAGCAGCGTCCCCGGGGCCGCGAACACCGGGGAGCTGTTTTTT.